This TCR beta chain was recovered during a study of memory CD4+ T cells and cytomegalovirus serostatus. Looking at the study overall: Healthy Belgian adult donors included about 10 CMV-positive and 24 CMV-negative people. General study points: Suggested: most of the CMV-linked TCR signature lies in CD4+ memory cells.

Assay: immunoSEQ multiplex PCR; the TCRdb copy retains only in-frame clones and omits some. Seen here are roughly 49,000 clones, under 80% observed once, and the top ten hold approximately 0.71%. Single viable CD3+CD4+CD8-CD45RO+ cells were sorted as the memory CD4+ T cells. In germline, CDR1 is GTSNPN, CDR2 SVGIG (reference sequence). V lost 2 bases to trimming and J lost 9 bases, with 14 bases between them. The CDR3 extends over 13 amino acids. As concerns this clone: What it binds is unknown.

The specimen sequenced was memory CD4+ T cells from blood. The genes are TRBV30 and TRBJ2-1; tentative D call: TRBD1 (6 bases). This clonotype was obtained from an adult in good health and CMV-seronegative. The CDR3 DNA follows: TGTGCCTGGAGTTCAGACAGGCTTGGTGAGCAGTTCTTC. Translating it yields CAWSSDRLGEQFF.